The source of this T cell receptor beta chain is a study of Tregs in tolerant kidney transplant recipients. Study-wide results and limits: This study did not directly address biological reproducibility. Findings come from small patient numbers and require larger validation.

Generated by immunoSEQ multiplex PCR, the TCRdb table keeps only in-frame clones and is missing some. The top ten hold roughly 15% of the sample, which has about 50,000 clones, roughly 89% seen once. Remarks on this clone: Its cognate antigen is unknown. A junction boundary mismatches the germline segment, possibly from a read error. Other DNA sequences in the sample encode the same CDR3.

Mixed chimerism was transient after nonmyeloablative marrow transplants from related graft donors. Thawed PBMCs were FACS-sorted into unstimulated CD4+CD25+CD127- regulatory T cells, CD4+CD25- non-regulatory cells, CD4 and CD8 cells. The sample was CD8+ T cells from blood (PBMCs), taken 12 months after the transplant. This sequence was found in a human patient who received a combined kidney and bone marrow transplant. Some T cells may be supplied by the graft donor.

CDR3 sequence (DNA): TGTGCCAGCAGCTTAGGGGACAGGGACAATTCCCCCCTCCACTTT. Translation: CASSLGDRDNSPLHF. The V gene is TRBV13, the J gene TRBJ1-6; 8 bases are shared with TRBD1. The germline V gene has CDR1 PRHDT and CDR2 FYEKMQ (reference sequence). This CDR3 has 15 amino acids.